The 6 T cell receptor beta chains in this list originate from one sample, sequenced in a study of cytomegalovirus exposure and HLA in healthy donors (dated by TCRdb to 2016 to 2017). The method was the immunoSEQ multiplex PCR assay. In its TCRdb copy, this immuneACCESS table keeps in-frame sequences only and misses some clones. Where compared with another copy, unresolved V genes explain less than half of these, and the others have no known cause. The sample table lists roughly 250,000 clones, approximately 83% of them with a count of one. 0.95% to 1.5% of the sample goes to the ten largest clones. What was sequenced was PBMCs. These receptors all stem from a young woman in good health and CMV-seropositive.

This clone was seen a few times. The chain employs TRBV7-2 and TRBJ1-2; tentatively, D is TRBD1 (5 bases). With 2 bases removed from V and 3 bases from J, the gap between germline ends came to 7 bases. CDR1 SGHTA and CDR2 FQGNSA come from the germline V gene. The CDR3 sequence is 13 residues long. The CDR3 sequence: CASSLTGYYGYTF. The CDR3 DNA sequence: TGTGCCAGCAGCTTAACAGGCTACTATGGCTACACCTTC.

The DNA of the CDR3 is TGTGCCAGCAGCTTGACAGGGAAAGGAAGTGGTCAGCCCCAGCATTTT. Its protein product is CASSLTGKGSGQPQHF. The chain employs TRBV5-5 and TRBJ1-5; TRBD1 is a possible D gene (6 bases). CDR3 length: 16 residues. The V gene lost 1 base and the J gene lost 6 bases, with 17 bases spanning the gap. Germline V gene data show CDR1 as SGHKS and CDR2 as YYEKEE (reference sequence).

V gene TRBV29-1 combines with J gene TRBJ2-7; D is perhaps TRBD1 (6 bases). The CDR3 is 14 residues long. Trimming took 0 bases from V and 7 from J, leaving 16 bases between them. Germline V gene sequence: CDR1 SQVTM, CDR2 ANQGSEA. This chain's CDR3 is CSVEDRVRRGEQYF. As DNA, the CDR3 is TGCAGCGTTGAAGATCGGGTCCGAAGGGGGGAGCAGTACTTC.

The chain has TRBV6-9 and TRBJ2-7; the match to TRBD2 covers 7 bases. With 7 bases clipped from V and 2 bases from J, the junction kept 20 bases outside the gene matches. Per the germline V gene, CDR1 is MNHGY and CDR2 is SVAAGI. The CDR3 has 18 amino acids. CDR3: CASNNGHPREEAPYEQYF. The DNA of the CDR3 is TGTGCCAGCAATAATGGCCACCCTCGGGAGGAGGCCCCCTACGAGCAGTACTTC.

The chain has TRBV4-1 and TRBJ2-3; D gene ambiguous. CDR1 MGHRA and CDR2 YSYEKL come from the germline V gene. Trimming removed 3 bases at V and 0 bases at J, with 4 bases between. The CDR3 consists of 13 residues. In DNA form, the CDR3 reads TGCGCCAGCAGCCAGGCTAGCACAGATACGCAGTATTTT. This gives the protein CASSQASTDTQYF.

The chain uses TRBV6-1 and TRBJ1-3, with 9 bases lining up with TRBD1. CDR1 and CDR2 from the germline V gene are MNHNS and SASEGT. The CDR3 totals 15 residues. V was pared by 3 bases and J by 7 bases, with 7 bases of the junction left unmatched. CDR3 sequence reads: CASSDAGQGSNTIYF. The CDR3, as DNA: TGTGCCAGCAGTGACGCGGGACAGGGTAGCAACACCATATATTTT.